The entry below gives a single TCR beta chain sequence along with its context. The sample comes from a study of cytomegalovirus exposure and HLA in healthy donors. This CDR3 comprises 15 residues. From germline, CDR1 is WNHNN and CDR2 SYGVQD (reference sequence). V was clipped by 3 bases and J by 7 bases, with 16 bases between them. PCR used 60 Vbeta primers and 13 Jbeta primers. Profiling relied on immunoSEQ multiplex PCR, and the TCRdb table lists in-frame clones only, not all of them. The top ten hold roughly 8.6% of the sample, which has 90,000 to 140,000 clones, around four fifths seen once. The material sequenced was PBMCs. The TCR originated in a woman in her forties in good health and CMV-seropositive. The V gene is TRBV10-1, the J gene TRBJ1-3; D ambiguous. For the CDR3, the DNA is TGCGCCAGCAGTGAAGACCCCGGGATGGGTAACACCATATATTTT. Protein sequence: CASSEDPGMGNTIYF.